One sample yielded the 30 T cell receptor beta chains listed below, sequenced in a study of cytomegalovirus exposure and HLA in healthy donors (dated by TCRdb to 2016 to 2017). The library relied on the immunoSEQ multiplex PCR assay. For the multiplex PCR, a mixture combining 60 forward primers for TCR Vbeta segments and 13 reverse primers for TCR Jbeta segments was used. This immuneACCESS table, as held by TCRdb, lists in-frame sequences with V and J called but not all clones. Of the missing ones, under half trace to an unresolved V gene in checked studies; the others have no known cause. Here the sample has 100,000 to 150,000 clones; approximately 10% occur a single time. Clones ranked in the top ten supply 4.6% of the sample. Sequenced sample: PBMCs. Receptors originate from a woman aged 18-35 years in good health and CMV-seropositive.

In this sample, this clone turned up a few times. The rearrangement uses TRBV2 and TRBJ1-2; D perhaps matches TRBD1 (6 bases). CDR1 is SNHLY, CDR2 FYNNEI, per germline. This CDR3 is 14 amino acids long. The V and J ends lost 1 base and 2 bases respectively, with 8 bases between them. The CDR3: CASSEGQANYGYTF. In DNA form, the CDR3 reads TGTGCCAGCAGTGAAGGACAGGCGAACTATGGCTACACCTTC. The full variable domain, rest sourced from reference TRBV2 and TRBJ1-2, is EPEVTQTPSHQVTQMGQEVILRCVPISNHLYFYWYRQILGQKVEFLVSFYNNEISEKSEIFDDQFSVERPDGSNFTLKIRSTKLEDSAMYFCASSEGQANYGYTFGSGTRLTVV.

The chain is built from TRBV6-1 and TRBJ1-5; D remains ambiguous. The CDR3 is 13 residues long. Trimming took 5 bases from V and 7 from J, leaving 12 bases between them. Germline assignment: CDR1 MNHNS and CDR2 SASEGT. The CDR3 coding sequence is TGTGCCAGCAGTCCCCTGGGAGGCCAGCCCCAGCATTTT. It yields the protein CASSPLGGQPQHF.

This clone was found a few times. This rearrangement joins TRBV28 to TRBJ1-2; maybe TRBD1 (5 bases). Between the trimmed V and J ends, which lost 5 bases and 4 bases, there was a span of 17 bases. Germline CDR1 reads MDHEN; CDR2 reads SYDVKM. The CDR3 loop spans 15 amino acids. The CDR3 DNA is TGTGCCAGCAGTGACCCGGGAAGGGGACTCTATGGCTACACCTTC. Amino acids: CASSDPGRGLYGYTF.

This clone occurred a few times. The rearrangement joins TRBV7-9 to TRBJ2-5, with D maybe TRBD1 (6 bases). The CDR3 spans 14 residues. Germline V CDR1 and CDR2: SEHNR, FQNEAQ (reference sequence). V was shortened by 6 bases and J by 5 bases, with 16 bases between the two germline ends. The CDR3 DNA sequence: TGTGCCAGCAGTATACAGGGTGGTATTGAGACCCAGTACTTC. This sequence encodes CASSIQGGIETQYF.

This clone was seen a handful of times. V usage is TRBV5-4 and J usage is TRBJ2-7, with D hard to call. Per germline, CDR1 SGHNT and CDR2 YYREEE (reference sequence). The CDR3 spans 12 residues. The V and J ends lost 2 bases and 4 bases respectively, with 7 bases between them. CDR3 amino acids: CASSFNRYEQYF. In nucleotides, the CDR3 is TGTGCCAGCAGCTTTAACAGATACGAGCAGTACTTC.

The genes are TRBV4-2 and TRBJ2-1, with D possibly matching TRBD2 (6 bases). CDR3 length: 16 amino acids. From germline, CDR1 is LGHNA and CDR2 YNFKEQ. Trimming removed 0 bases from V and 0 bases from J, with 9 bases in between. CDR3 nucleotides: TGTGCCAGCAGCCAAGAAGGGAGGAGCTCCTACAATGAGCAGTTCTTC. It translates to CASSQEGRSSYNEQFF.

The chain joins TRBV10-3 to TRBJ2-7, with 11 bases lining up with TRBD2. Germline V gene sequence: CDR1 ENHRY, CDR2 SYGVKD. Germline trimming cut 2 bases from V and 0 bases from J; bases unmatched to any gene: 6. The CDR3 contains 17 residues. CDR3 sequence (DNA): TGTGCCATCAGTGAGGATAGCGGGAGGGATAGCTCCTACGAGCAGTACTTC. It codes for CAISEDSGRDSSYEQYF.

This clone was found a few times. The V and J genes are TRBV19 and TRBJ1-2; 8 bases map to TRBD1. The CDR3 covers 14 residues. V lost 3 bases to trimming and J lost 3 bases; unmatched junction nucleotides: 3. Germline CDR1 is LNHDA and CDR2 is SQIVND (reference sequence). CDR3 sequence: CASSMGGQDYGYTF. The DNA of the CDR3 is TGTGCCAGTAGTATGGGGGGACAGGACTATGGCTACACCTTC.

The chain carries TRBV6-6 and TRBJ1-5; D is ambiguous. The CDR3 covers 13 residues. Germline CDR1 reads MNHNY; CDR2 reads SVGAGI (reference sequence). Trimming pared 4 bases from V and 8 bases from J, leaving 12 bases between. This chain's CDR3 is CASSLDNREPQHF. The CDR3 DNA reads TGTGCCAGCAGTTTAGATAACCGGGAGCCCCAGCATTTT.

This chain connects TRBV2 to TRBJ1-1, with a possible D match to TRBD1 (5 bases). The V gene lost 7 bases and the J gene lost 0 bases, with 12 bases spanning the gap. Germline-derived CDR1 and CDR2 are SNHLY and FYNNEI. The CDR3 has 14 amino acids. CDR3 nucleotides: TGTGCCAGCATCGAAGGGGAAATGAACACTGAAGCTTTCTTT. This codes for CASIEGEMNTEAFF.

This clone was counted between two and nine times. The chain links TRBV29-1 to TRBJ1-2; D is undetermined. The CDR3 totals 11 residues. Germline CDR1 SQVTM, CDR2 ANQGSEA. The V end lost 2 bases, the J end lost 10 bases, and 11 bases lay between the germline ends. This CDR3 is CSVESSSSYTF. The CDR3 bases are TGCAGCGTTGAAAGCTCTTCATCCTACACCTTC. Full variable domain (missing parts from reference TRBV29-1 and TRBJ1-2): SAVISQKPSRDICQRGTSLTIQCQVDSQVTMMFWYRQQPGQSLTLIATANQGSEATYESGFVIDKFPISRPNLTFSTLTVSNMSPEDSSIYLCSVESSSSYTFGSGTRLTVV.

This clone was seen a few times. The J gene is TRBJ1-2, the V gene TRBV9; unclear D gene. The CDR3 runs 14 residues. Deletions cut 0 bases from V and 4 bases from J, with 10 bases between. The germline V gene has CDR1 SGDLS and CDR2 YYNGEE. The CDR3 DNA reads as TGTGCCAGCAGCGTAGCCAGTCAGTTCTATGGCTACACCTTC. Translating it yields CASSVASQFYGYTF.

This clone was counted between two and nine times. J is TRBJ1-1 and V is TRBV30, with 7 bases identical to TRBD1. Germline V gives CDR1 GTSNPN, CDR2 SVGIG (reference sequence). There are 11 residues in the CDR3. J was trimmed by 8 bases and V by 3 bases; bases with no gene match: 3. The CDR3 DNA reads as TGTGCCTGGAGGACAGGGATCGAAGCTTTCTTT. Amino acids: CAWRTGIEAFF. Full variable domain (missing parts from reference TRBV30 and TRBJ1-1): SQTIHQWPATLVQPVGSPLSLECTVEGTSNPNLYWYRQAAGRGLQLLFYSVGIGQISSEVPQNLSASRPQDRQFILSSKKLLLSDSGFYLCAWRTGIEAFFGQGTRLTVV.

The rearrangement links TRBV9 to TRBJ2-1, with D possibly being TRBD2 (6 bases). Germline V CDR1 and CDR2: SGDLS, YYNGEE. Trimming left V 2 bases short and J 4 bases short, with 19 bases between. The CDR3 totals 17 residues. Here the CDR3 reads CASSVEVSGGKYNEQFF. The CDR3 region has the DNA TGTGCCAGCAGCGTCGAAGTTAGCGGAGGCAAATACAATGAGCAGTTCTTC.

This clone has just a few counts. The chain is built from TRBV29-1 and TRBJ2-1; no clear D. CDR1 and CDR2 (germline): SQVTM, ANQGSEA. V was trimmed by 2 bases and J by 15 bases, leaving 14 bases between them. The CDR3 sequence is 11 residues long. CDR3 sequence reads: CSVEYDLGLFF. The CDR3 DNA follows: TGCAGCGTTGAATACGACCTAGGTTTGTTCTTC.

The CDR3 here is CASSPEGLGFGEQYF. CDR3 in DNA: TGCGCCAGCAGCCCGGAGGGACTAGGTTTCGGCGAGCAGTACTTC. The chain carries TRBV5-1 and TRBJ2-7; 8 bases are a match to TRBD2. The V gene end was trimmed by 4 bases and the J gene end by 6 bases; junction bases not matched to a gene: 12. This CDR3 has 15 amino acids. Germline CDR1 reads SGHRS; CDR2 reads YFSETQ. Together with reference TRBV5-1 and TRBJ2-7, the CDR3 gives the full variable domain: KAGVTQTPRYLIKTRGQQVTLSCSPISGHRSVSWYQQTPGQGLQFLFEYFSETQRNKGNFPGRFSGRQFSNSRSEMNVSTLELGDSALYLCASSPEGLGFGEQYFGPGTRLTVT.

This chain links TRBV29-1 with TRBJ2-7, with 13 positions matching TRBD2. The CDR3 runs to 13 residues. Germline CDR1 and CDR2: SQVTM and ANQGSEA. V was pared by 7 bases and J by 6 bases, with 6 bases of the junction left unmatched. CDR3 sequence reads: CSAGLAGAGEQYF. The CDR3 DNA follows: TGCAGCGCCGGACTAGCGGGAGCGGGCGAGCAGTACTTC.

The chain has TRBV7-9 and TRBJ2-1, with TRBD1 matching over 9 bases. V trimming: 5 bases; J trimming: 13 bases; junction bases outside the gene matches: 6. Germline assignment: CDR1 SEHNR and CDR2 FQNEAQ (reference sequence). The CDR3 length is 12 residues. CDR3 bases: TGTGCCAGCAGCAAGGGACAGGGTGATCAGTTCTTC. This encodes CASSKGQGDQFF.

The chain uses TRBV7-2 and TRBJ1-3; D gene uncertain. V was clipped by 5 bases and J by 10 bases, with 12 bases between them. This CDR3 comprises 12 residues. Germline lookup yields CDR1 SGHTA and CDR2 FQGNSA. The chain's CDR3 is CASSPVRRTIYF. CDR3 coding DNA: TGTGCCAGCAGCCCTGTCCGTCGGACCATATATTTT.

V usage is TRBV28 and J usage is TRBJ2-7; 10 nucleotides line up with TRBD1. CDR1 and CDR2 (germline): MDHEN, SYDVKM. With V trimmed by 5 bases and J by 4 bases, 5 bases remained unmatched. The CDR3 consists of 14 residues. The CDR3 sequence: CASSTDRGQYEQYF. The CDR3 DNA reads TGTGCCAGCAGTACTGACAGGGGGCAGTACGAGCAGTACTTC.

The chain links TRBV4-2 to TRBJ1-4; no definite D call. V lost 0 bases and J 11 bases, leaving 16 bases between the germline ends. The CDR3 is 15 amino acids. Germline loops: CDR1 LGHNA, CDR2 YNFKEQ. DNA of the CDR3: TGTGCCAGCAGCCAAGATGTGGCAGTTTTTTTGAAACTGTTTTTT. As protein: CASSQDVAVFLKLFF.

This chain connects TRBV2 to TRBJ1-4, with D unclear. Germline V gene sequence: CDR1 SNHLY, CDR2 FYNNEI. V lost 6 bases, J lost 7 bases, and 9 bases lay in between. The length of the CDR3 is 12 residues. The chain's CDR3 is CASSRNLEKLFF. CDR3 nucleotide sequence: TGTGCCAGCAGCAGGAACCTTGAAAAACTGTTTTTT. The full variable domain, with the rest looked up from reference TRBV2 and TRBJ1-4, is EPEVTQTPSHQVTQMGQEVILRCVPISNHLYFYWYRQILGQKVEFLVSFYNNEISEKSEIFDDQFSVERPDGSNFTLKIRSTKLEDSAMYFCASSRNLEKLFFGSGTQLSVL.

The rearrangement links TRBV7-6 to TRBJ2-1, with 12 positions matching TRBD2. In germline, CDR1 is SGHVS, CDR2 FNYEAQ. The CDR3 totals 17 residues. The J segment lost 9 bases and the V segment lost 2 bases, leaving 11 bases of the junction unmatched. The CDR3 sequence: CASSLSMPSGRAGEQFF. DNA for the CDR3: TGTGCCAGCAGCTTATCAATGCCTAGCGGGAGGGCCGGTGAGCAGTTCTTC.

This clone was counted between two and nine times. V and J are TRBV19 and TRBJ2-7; tentatively, D is TRBD2 (5 bases). Trimming removed 3 bases at V and 2 bases at J, with 14 bases between. The CDR3 is 15 amino acids. Germline V gene lookup returns CDR1 LNHDA and CDR2 SQIVND (reference sequence). The CDR3 nucleotides read TGTGCCAGTAGTATCGGTCGGGGAGCTACCTACGAGCAGTACTTC. Translating it yields CASSIGRGATYEQYF.

CDR3 nucleotide sequence: TGTGCCAGCAGCTTATCAGGGGCCGTGAACTATGGCTACACCTTC. Its translation is CASSLSGAVNYGYTF. This chain uses TRBV7-8 with TRBJ1-2, with D tentatively TRBD1 (6 bases). This CDR3 has 15 residues. Deletions cut 2 bases from V and 2 bases from J, with 12 bases between. CDR1 and CDR2 (germline): SGHVS, FQNEAQ.

The gene calls are TRBV28 and TRBJ1-3; 10 bases line up with TRBD1. The CDR3 covers 14 residues. Germline V gene lookup returns CDR1 MDHEN and CDR2 SYDVKM. V was pared by 8 bases and J by 2 bases, with 3 bases of the junction left unmatched. This CDR3 reads CASLGTGAGNTIYF. The DNA for the CDR3 is TGTGCCAGCCTAGGGACAGGGGCTGGAAACACCATATATTTT.

The chain uses TRBV29-1 and TRBJ2-2, with a weak D call TRBD2 (6 bases). Germline V lookup: CDR1 SQVTM, CDR2 ANQGSEA. This CDR3 is 15 amino acids long. V was shortened by 5 bases and J by 5 bases, with 18 bases between the two germline ends. CDR3: CSVSLDRAGTGELFF. The CDR3 DNA is TGCAGCGTTTCGCTGGACCGGGCGGGGACCGGGGAGCTGTTTTTT.

This clone came up a few times. The genes are TRBV30 and TRBJ1-2, with D unresolved. Germline V lookup: CDR1 GTSNPN, CDR2 SVGIG (reference sequence). CDR3 length: 13 amino acids. V was clipped by 5 bases and J by 4 bases, with 14 bases between them. CDR3 bases: TGTGCCTGGTTCCTAAGTGAGGGCTATGGCTACACCTTC. Translating gives CAWFLSEGYGYTF.

The rearrangement uses TRBV4-1 and TRBJ2-7; D is undetermined. CDR3 size: 14 residues. V shed 0 bases and J shed 0 bases, with 6 bases lying between them. The V gene's germline CDR1 is MGHRA and CDR2 YSYEKL. CDR3: CASSQDLSSYEQYF. Here the CDR3 DNA reads TGCGCCAGCAGCCAAGATCTTAGCTCCTACGAGCAGTACTTC.

The chain employs TRBV28 and TRBJ1-2; 8 bases match TRBD1. The CDR3 runs to 12 residues. Germline values: CDR1 MDHEN, CDR2 SYDVKM. V dropped 6 bases and J dropped 7; count of bases not matched to a gene: 4. The CDR3 bases are TGTGCCAGCAGCAGGGGGCGAAGTGGCTACACCTTC. Amino acid sequence: CASSRGRSGYTF.